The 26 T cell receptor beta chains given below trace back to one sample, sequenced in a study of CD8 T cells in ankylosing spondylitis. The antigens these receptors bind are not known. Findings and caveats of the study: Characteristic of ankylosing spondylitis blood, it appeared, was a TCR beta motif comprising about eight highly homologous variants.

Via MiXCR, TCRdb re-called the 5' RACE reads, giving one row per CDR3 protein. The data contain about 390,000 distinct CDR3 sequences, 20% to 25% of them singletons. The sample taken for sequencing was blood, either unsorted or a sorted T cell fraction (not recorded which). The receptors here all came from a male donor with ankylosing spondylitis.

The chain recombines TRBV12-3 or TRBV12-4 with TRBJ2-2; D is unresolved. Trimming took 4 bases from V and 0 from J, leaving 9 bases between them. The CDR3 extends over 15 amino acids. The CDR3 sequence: CASSSRFPNTGELFF. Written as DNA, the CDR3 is TGTGCCAGCAGTTCACGATTCCCGAACACCGGGGAGCTGTTTTTT.

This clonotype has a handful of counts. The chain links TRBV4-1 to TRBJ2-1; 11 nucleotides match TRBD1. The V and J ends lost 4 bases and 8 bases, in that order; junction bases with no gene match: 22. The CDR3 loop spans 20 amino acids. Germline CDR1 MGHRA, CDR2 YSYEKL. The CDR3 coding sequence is TGCGCCAGCAGCCTTCTACCCCCCCCGGGACAGGGGGTGACGGAGGATGAGCAGTTCTTC. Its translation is CASSLLPPPGQGVTEDEQFF.

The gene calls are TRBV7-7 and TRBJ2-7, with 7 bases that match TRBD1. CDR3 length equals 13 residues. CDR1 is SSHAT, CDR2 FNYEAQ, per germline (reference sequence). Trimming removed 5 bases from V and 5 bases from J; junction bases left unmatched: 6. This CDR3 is CASSDRVGDEQYF. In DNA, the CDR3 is TGTGCCAGCAGCGACAGGGTCGGGGACGAGCAGTACTTC. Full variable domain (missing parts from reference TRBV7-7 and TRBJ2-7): GAGVSQSPRYKVTKRGQDVTLRCDPISSHATLYWYQQALGQGPEFLTYFNYEAQPDKSGLPSDRFSAERPEGSISTLTIQRTEQRDSAMYRCASSDRVGDEQYFGPGTRLTVT.

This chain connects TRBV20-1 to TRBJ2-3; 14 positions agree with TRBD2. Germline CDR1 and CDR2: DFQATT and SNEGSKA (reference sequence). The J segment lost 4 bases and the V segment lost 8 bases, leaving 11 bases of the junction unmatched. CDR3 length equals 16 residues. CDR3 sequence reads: CSTHSGLAGVADTQYF. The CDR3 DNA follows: TGCAGTACGCATTCGGGACTAGCGGGAGTTGCAGATACGCAGTATTTT.

For the CDR3, the DNA is TGTGCCACCTCCGAACCACGGATAGGTACCGGGGAGCTGTTTTTT. Its translation is CATSEPRIGTGELFF. This chain links TRBV19 with TRBJ2-2; D unresolved. This CDR3 comprises 15 residues. V was trimmed by 10 bases and J by 5 bases, leaving 20 bases between them. The germline V gene has CDR1 LNHDA and CDR2 SQIVND (reference sequence).

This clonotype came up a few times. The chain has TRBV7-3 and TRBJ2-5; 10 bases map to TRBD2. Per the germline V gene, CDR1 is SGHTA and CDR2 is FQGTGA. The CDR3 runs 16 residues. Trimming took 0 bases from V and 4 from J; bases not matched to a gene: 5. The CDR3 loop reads CASSLTASGSPETQYF. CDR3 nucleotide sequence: TGTGCCAGCAGCTTAACGGCTAGCGGGAGCCCAGAGACCCAGTACTTC.

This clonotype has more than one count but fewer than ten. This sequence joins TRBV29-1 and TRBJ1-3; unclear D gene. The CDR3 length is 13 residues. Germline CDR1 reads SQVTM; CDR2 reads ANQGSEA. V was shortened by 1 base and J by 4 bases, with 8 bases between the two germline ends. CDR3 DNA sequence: TGCAGCGTTGAAGCGCTAGTGGGAAACACCATATATTTT. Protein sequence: CSVEALVGNTIYF.

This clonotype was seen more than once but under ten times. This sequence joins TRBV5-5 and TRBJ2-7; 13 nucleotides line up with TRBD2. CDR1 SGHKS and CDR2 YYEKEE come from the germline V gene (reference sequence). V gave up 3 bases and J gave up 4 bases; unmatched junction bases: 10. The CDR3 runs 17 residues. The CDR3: CASSSPGLAGSSYEQYF. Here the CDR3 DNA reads TGTGCCAGCAGCTCACCGGGACTAGCGGGATCGTCGTACGAGCAGTACTTC.

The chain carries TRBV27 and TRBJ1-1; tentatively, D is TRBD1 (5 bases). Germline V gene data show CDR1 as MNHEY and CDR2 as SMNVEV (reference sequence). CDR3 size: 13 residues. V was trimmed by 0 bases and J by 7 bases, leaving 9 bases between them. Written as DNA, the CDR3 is TGTGCCAGCAGTTTATCGGCGCAGGGTGAAGCTTTCTTT. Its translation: CASSLSAQGEAFF.

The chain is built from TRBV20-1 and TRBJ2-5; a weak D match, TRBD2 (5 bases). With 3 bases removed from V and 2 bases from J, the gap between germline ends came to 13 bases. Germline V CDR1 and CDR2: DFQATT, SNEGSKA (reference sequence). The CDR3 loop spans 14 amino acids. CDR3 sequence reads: CSASGGLKQETQYF. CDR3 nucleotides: TGCAGTGCTAGCGGAGGACTCAAACAAGAGACCCAGTACTTC.

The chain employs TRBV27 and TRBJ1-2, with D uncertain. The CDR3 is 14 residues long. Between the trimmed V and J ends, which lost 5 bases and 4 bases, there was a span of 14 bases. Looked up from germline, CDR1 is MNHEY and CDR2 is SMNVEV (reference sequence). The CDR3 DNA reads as TGTGCCAGCAGTCCGGGCGGGCTTCGCTATGGCTACACCTTC. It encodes CASSPGGLRYGYTF.

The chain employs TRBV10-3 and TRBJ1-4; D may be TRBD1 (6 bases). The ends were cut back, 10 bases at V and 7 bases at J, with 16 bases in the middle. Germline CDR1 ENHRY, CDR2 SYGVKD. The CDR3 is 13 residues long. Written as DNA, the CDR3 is TGTGCCACGGGGTACAGGGAAGGTGAAAAACTGTTTTTT. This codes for CATGYREGEKLFF.

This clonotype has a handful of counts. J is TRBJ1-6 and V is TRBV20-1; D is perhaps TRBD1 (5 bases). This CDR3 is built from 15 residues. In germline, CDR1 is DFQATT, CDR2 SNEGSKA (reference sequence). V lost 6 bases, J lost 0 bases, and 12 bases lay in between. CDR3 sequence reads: CSALGQPSYNSPLHF. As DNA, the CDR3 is TGCAGTGCCTTGGGGCAACCCTCCTATAATTCACCCCTCCACTTT.

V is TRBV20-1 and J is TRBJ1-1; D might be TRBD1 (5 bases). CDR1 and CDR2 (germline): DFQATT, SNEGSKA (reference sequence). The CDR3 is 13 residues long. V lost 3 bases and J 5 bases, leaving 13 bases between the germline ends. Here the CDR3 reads CSASRGEITEAFF. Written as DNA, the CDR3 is TGCAGTGCTAGTCGGGGGGAAATAACTGAAGCTTTCTTT.

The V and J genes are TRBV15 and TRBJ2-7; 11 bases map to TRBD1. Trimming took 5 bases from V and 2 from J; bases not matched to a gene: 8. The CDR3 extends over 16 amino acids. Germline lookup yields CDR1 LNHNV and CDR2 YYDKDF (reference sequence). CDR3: CATSPPGQGATYEQYF. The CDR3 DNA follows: TGTGCCACCAGCCCCCCCGGACAGGGGGCCACCTACGAGCAGTACTTC.

DNA for the CDR3: TGTGCCAGCAGTTTATCATCTTTTGGGGAGCTGTTTTTT. Protein: CASSLSSFGELFF. The genes are TRBV27 and TRBJ2-2; D uncertain. The CDR3 spans 13 residues. Germline V gene data show CDR1 as MNHEY and CDR2 as SMNVEV (reference sequence). V was trimmed by 0 bases and J by 8 bases, leaving 7 bases between them.

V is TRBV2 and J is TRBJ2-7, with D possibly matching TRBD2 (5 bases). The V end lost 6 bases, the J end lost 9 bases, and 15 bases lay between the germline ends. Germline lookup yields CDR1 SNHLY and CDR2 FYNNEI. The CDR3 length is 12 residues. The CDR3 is CASRQTTMTQYF. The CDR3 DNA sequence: TGTGCCAGCAGACAGACTACCATGACGCAGTACTTC.

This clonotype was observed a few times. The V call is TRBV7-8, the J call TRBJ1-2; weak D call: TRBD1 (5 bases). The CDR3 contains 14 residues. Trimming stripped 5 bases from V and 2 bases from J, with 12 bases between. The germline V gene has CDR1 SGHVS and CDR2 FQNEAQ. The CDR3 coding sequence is TGTGCCAGCAGCGAATGGGGCCAGAACTATGGCTACACCTTC. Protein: CASSEWGQNYGYTF.

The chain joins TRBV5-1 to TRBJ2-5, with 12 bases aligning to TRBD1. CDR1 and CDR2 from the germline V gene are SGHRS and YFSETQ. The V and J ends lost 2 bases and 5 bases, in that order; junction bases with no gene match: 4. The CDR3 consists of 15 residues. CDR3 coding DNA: TGCGCCAGCAGCTTAGGGACAGGGGGCCGGGAGACCCAGTACTTC. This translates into CASSLGTGGRETQYF.

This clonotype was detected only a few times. The CDR3 spells CSAREPSYGYTF. The CDR3 nucleotides are TGCAGTGCTAGAGAGCCCTCCTATGGCTACACCTTC. This chain joins TRBV20-1 and TRBJ1-2; no clear D. The CDR3 length is 12 residues. Germline CDR1 is DFQATT and CDR2 is SNEGSKA (reference sequence). The V and J ends lost 0 bases and 4 bases respectively, with 6 bases between them.

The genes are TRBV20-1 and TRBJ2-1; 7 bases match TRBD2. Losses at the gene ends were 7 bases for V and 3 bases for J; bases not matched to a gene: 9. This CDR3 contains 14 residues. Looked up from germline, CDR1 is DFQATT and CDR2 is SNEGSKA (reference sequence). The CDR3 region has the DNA TGCAGTGGGACCGGCGGGAGTTACTACAATGAGCAGTTCTTC. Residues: CSGTGGSYYNEQFF.

The CDR3 reads CATSDRLGGHTDTQYF. The CDR3 nucleotides are TGTGCCACCAGTGACAGACTGGGTGGGCACACAGATACGCAGTATTTT. The V call is TRBV24-1, the J call TRBJ2-3; D gene uncertain. This CDR3 contains 16 residues. Germline V gene data show CDR1 as KGHDR and CDR2 as SFDVKD. Trimming pared 4 bases from V and 2 bases from J, leaving 15 bases between.

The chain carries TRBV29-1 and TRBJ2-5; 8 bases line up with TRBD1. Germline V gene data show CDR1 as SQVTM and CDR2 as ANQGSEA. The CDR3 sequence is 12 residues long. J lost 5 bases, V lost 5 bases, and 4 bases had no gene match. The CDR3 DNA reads TGCAGCGTTCGGGACAGGTGGGAGACCCAGTACTTC. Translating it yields CSVRDRWETQYF. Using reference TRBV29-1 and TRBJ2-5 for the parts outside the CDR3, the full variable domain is SAVISQKPSRDICQRGTSLTIQCQVDSQVTMMFWYRQQPGQSLTLIATANQGSEATYESGFVIDKFPISRPNLTFSTLTVSNMSPEDSSIYLCSVRDRWETQYFGPGTRLLVL.

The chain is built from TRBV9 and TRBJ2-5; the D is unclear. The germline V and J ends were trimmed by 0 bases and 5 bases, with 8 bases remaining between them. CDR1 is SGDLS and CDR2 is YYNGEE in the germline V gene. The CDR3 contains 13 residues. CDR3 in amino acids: CASSVDLWETQYF. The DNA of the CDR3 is TGTGCCAGCAGCGTAGACTTATGGGAGACCCAGTACTTC.

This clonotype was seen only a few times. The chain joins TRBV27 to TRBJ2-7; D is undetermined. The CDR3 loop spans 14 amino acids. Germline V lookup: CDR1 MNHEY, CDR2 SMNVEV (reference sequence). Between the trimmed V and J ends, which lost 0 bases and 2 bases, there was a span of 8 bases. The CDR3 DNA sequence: TGTGCCAGCAGTTTATCATTCCAGGCCTACGAGCAGTACTTC. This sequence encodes CASSLSFQAYEQYF.

CDR3 bases: TGTGCCAGCGGTACAGGGGGAATCTCCGGGGCTATAGTCAATCGGGAGCTGTTTTTT. This gives the protein CASGTGGISGAIVNRELFF. The rearrangement links TRBV28 to TRBJ2-2; 8 bases are shared with TRBD1. Germline V gene data show CDR1 as MDHEN and CDR2 as SYDVKM. The CDR3 sequence is 19 residues long. V gave up 8 bases and J gave up 9 bases; unmatched junction bases: 26.